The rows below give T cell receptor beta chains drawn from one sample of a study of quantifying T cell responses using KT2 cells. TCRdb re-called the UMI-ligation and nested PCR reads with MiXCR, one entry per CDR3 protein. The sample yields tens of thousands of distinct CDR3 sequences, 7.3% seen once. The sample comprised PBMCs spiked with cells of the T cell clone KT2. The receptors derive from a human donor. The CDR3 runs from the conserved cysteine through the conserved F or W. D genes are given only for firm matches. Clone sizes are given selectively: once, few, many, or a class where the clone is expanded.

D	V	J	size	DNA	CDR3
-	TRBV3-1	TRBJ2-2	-	TGTGCCAGCAGCCAGTATCCCACCGGGGAGCTGTTTTTT	CASSQYPTGELFF
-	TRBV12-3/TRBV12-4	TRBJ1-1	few	TGTGCCAGCAGTTTTGGTCCGAGCACTGAAGCTTTCTTT	CASSFGPSTEAFF
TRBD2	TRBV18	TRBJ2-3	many	TGTGCCAGCTCACCCTCGACTAGCAGATACGTCACAGATACGCAGTATTTT	CASSPSTSRYVTDTQYF
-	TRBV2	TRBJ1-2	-	TGTGCCAGCAGTGAATTTCGAGGCTACACCTTC	CASSEFRGYTF
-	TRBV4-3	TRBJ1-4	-	TGCGCCAGCAGCCAAGATCTGGGAGCAACTAATGAAAAACTGTTTTTT	CASSQDLGATNEKLFF
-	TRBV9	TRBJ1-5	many	TGTGCCAGCAGCGTCGAAGGAAGCAATCAGCCCCAGCATTTT	CASSVEGSNQPQHF
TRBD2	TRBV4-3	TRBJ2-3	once	TGCGCCAGCAGCCTTCAGCGGGGGGGGGATACGCAGTATTTT	CASSLQRGGDTQYF
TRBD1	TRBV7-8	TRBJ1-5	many	TGTGCCAGCAGCTTAACTGACAGGGGGCCCCAGCATTTT	CASSLTDRGPQHF
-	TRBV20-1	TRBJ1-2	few	TGCAGTGCATTCCAGGGAGGGGGCTATGGCTACACCTTC	CSAFQGGGYGYTF
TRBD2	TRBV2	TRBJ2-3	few	TGTGCCAGCAGTCTAACTAGCGGGAGGGCCCCTAGCACAGATACGCAGTATTTT	CASSLTSGRAPSTDTQYF
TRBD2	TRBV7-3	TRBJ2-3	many	TGTGCCAGCAGCTTACTAGCGGGAGGGCCAGATACGCAGTATTTT	CASSLLAGGPDTQYF
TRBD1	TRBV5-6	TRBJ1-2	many	TGTGCCAGCAGCGCAGGGACAGTATCCACCTTC	CASSAGTVSTF
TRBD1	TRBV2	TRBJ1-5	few	TGTGCCAGCAGTGACCAGGGGGCATGGCAGCCCCAGCATTTT	CASSDQGAWQPQHF
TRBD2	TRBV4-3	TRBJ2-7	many	TGCGCCAGCAGCCAAGGGACTAGCGGGACTGGCGAGCAGTACTTC	CASSQGTSGTGEQYF
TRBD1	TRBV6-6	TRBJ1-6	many	TGTGCCAGCAGTTACCCAGCCCGGGGGACAGGGACCTCTGGGACCCTCCACTTT	CASSYPARGTGTSGTLHF
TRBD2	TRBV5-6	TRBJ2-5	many	TGTGCCAGCAGCTTCTGGGGACTAGAAGAGACCCAGTACTTC	CASSFWGLEETQYF
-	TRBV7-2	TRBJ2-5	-	TGTGCCAGCAGCCTAGTGGGGGCTGCGAGCCAAGAGACCCAGTACTTC	CASSLVGAASQETQYF
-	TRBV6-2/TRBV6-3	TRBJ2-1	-	TGTTCCGAGGGCTACAATGAGCAGTTCTTC	CSEGYNEQFF
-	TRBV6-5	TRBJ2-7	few	TGTGCCAGCACTGAGGGTCAGGCTACCGAGCAGTACTTC	CASTEGQATEQYF
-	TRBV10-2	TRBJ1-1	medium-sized	TGCGCCAGCAACCGGTGGGAGTCAATTTTCATGAACACTGAAGCTTTCTTT	CASNRWESIFMNTEAFF
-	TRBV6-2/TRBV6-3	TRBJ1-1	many	TGTGCCAGCAGTTACATGGAATTGAACACTGAAGCTTTCTTT	CASSYMELNTEAFF
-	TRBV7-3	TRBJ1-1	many	TGTGCCAGCAGCTTGGAGACGAACACTGAAGCTTTCTTT	CASSLETNTEAFF
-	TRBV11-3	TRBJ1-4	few	TGTGCCAGCAGCTTAGATTGGGAGGCCCCTAATGAAAAACTGTTTTTT	CASSLDWEAPNEKLFF
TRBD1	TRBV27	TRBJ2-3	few	TGTGCCAGCAGTTTAGGGGGACAGATGATTCCTAGCACAGATACGCAGTATTTT	CASSLGGQMIPSTDTQYF
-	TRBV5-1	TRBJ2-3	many	TGCGCCAGCAGCTTCGGCCATCTTTTCACAGATACGCAGTATTTT	CASSFGHLFTDTQYF
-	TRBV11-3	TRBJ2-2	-	TGTGCCAGCAGCTTAGGAGGCGGGACCGGGGAGCTGTTTTTT	CASSLGGGTGELFF
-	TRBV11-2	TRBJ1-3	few	TGTGCCAGCAGCTTAGCTTGGGAGGCTGGAAACACCATATATTTT	CASSLAWEAGNTIYF
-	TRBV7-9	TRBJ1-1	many	TGTGCCAGCAGCTTCGGAGGGTTTAGGACTGAAGCTTTCTTT	CASSFGGFRTEAFF
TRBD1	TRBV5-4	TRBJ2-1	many	TGTGCCAGCAGCTTGACAGGGGCCCGTGGGAATGAGCAGTTCTTC	CASSLTGARGNEQFF
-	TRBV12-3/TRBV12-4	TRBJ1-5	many	TGTGCCAGCAGTGTTAGCAATCAGCCCCAGCATTTT	CASSVSNQPQHF
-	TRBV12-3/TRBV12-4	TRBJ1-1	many	TGTGCCAGCAGTTTACGGGGGCTTACTGAAGCTTTCTTT	CASSLRGLTEAFF
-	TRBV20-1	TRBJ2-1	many	TGCAGTGGCTTAAAAGGGACCGGCAATGAGCAGTTCTTC	CSGLKGTGNEQFF
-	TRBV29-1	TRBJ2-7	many	TGCAGCGTGGGAGATTACGAGCAGTACTTC	CSVGDYEQYF
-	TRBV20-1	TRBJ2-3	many	TGCAGTGCTCCGCAGCTCCCCAGCACAGATACGCAGTATTTT	CSAPQLPSTDTQYF
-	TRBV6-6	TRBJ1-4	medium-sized	TGTGCCAGCAGTTCCGCAGTTGGGCGGGGGGGTGAAAAACTGTTTTTT	CASSSAVGRGGEKLFF
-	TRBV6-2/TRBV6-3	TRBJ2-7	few	TGTGCCAGCACCGAGACGGCATGGGGAGAGCAGTACTTC	CASTETAWGEQYF
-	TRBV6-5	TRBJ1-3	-	TGTGCCAGCAGTTACGGGTCGGCTGGAAACACCATATATTTT	CASSYGSAGNTIYF
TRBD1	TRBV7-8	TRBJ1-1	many	TGTGCCAGCAGCTCGCAGGGGGCAGTGAGAACTGAAGCTTTCTTT	CASSSQGAVRTEAFF
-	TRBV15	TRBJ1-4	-	TGTGCCACCAGCAGAGATCGGGACACCTCTCATGAAAAACTGTTTTTT	CATSRDRDTSHEKLFF
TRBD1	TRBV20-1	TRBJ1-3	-	TGCAGTGCTACAGGGGGTTCCGTTGGAAACACCATATATTTT	CSATGGSVGNTIYF
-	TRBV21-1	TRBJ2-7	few	TGTGCCAGCAGCAATCCCGGGAGAAGGATCATCTCCTACGAGCAGTACTTC	CASSNPGRRIISYEQYF
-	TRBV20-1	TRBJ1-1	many	TGCAGTGCTAGCCCCTCATCAGGGAACACTGAAGCTTTCTTT	CSASPSSGNTEAFF
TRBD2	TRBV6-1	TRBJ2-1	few	TGTGCCAGCAGTGACGTTGCGTCTAGCGGGCAGTACAATGAGCAGTTCTTC	CASSDVASSGQYNEQFF
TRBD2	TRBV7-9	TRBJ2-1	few	TGTGCCAGCAGCCACTCTCTCGCGGGAGATGGCAATGAGCAGTTCTTC	CASSHSLAGDGNEQFF
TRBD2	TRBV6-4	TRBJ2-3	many	TGTGCCAGCAGTGAGGAAGCGGGAGGGCCAACAGATACGCAGTATTTT	CASSEEAGGPTDTQYF
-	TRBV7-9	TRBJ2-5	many	TGTGCCAGCAGCTTTGGAGGGATAGGAGAGACCCAGTACTTC	CASSFGGIGETQYF
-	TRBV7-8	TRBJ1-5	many	TGTGCCAGCAGCTCAGGGGCGGGCAATCAGCCCCAGCATTTT	CASSSGAGNQPQHF
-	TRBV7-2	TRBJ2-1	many	TGTGCCAGCAGCCGAACCGGCAAGCAGTTCTTC	CASSRTGKQFF
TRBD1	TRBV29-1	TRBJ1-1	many	TGCAGCGTGGAGGACAGGTTGAACACTGAACAGGACAGGTTGAACACTGAAGCTTTCTTT	CSVEDRLNTEQDRLNTEAFF
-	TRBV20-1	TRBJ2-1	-	TGCAGTGCTAGGGAGCCAACCGGCAATGAGCAGTTCTTC	CSAREPTGNEQFF
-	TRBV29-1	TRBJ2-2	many	TGCAGCGTGGCAGGACAGACGGTCGGGGAGCTGTTTTTT	CSVAGQTVGELFF
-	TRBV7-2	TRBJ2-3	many	TGTGCCAGCAGCCGCGCCGCCGGCCATTCCACAGATACGCAGTATTTT	CASSRAAGHSTDTQYF
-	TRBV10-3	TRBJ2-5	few	TGTGCCATCAGTGTTGGGGTAGGCGAGACCCAGTACTTC	CAISVGVGETQYF
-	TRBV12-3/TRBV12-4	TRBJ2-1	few	TGTGCCAGCGAGGATTCACAGAGCTCCTACAATGAGCAGTTCTTC	CASEDSQSSYNEQFF
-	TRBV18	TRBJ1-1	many	TGTGCCAGCTCAGCGGCACAGGGTAACTCCGAAGCTTTCTTT	CASSAAQGNSEAFF
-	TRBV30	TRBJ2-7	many	TGTGCCTGGGGGGGCTGGCCTGGCGAGCAGTACTTC	CAWGGWPGEQYF
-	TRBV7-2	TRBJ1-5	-	TGTGCCAGCAGCTTAGGAAGAGGCAATCAGCCCCAGCATTTT	CASSLGRGNQPQHF
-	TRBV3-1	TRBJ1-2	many	TGTGCCAGCAGCCAAGCTCACTCGGGACAAGTGGGGGGCTACACCTTC	CASSQAHSGQVGGYTF
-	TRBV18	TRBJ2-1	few	TGTGCCAGCTCACCGTCCCGGGAGCATACTAATGAGCAGTTCTTC	CASSPSREHTNEQFF